These T cell receptor beta chains were read from a single sample in a study of blood T cell repertoires in COVID-19. Profiling relied on immunoSEQ multiplex PCR, and the TCRdb table lists in-frame clones only, not all of them. This sample carries approximately 530,000 clones, roughly nine tenths of them seen once, and the ten largest clones take about 8.2%. The sequenced sample was peripheral blood. These receptors originate from a woman between 45 and 60 years old with COVID-19, enrolled during active disease. The CDR3 runs from the conserved cysteine through the conserved F or W. Each record gives: V gene, clone size, CDR3 length, J gene, D gene, CDR3 protein, CDR3 DNA. D genes are given only for firm matches. The size entry is marked missing in some rows and otherwise reads once, few, many or a size class.

V gene: TRBV30
clone size: NA
CDR3 length: 13
J gene: TRBJ1-2
D gene: NA
CDR3 protein: CAWSGGLHYGYTF
CDR3 DNA: TGTGCCTGGAGTGGAGGCCTTCACTATGGCTACACCTTC

V gene: TRBV5-4
clone size: NA
CDR3 length: 13
J gene: TRBJ2-7
D gene: TRBD1
CDR3 protein: CASSLTGVEGQYF
CDR3 DNA: TGTGCCAGCAGCTTGACAGGGGTAGAAGGGCAGTACTTC

V gene: TRBV5-5
clone size: NA
CDR3 length: 16
J gene: TRBJ2-7
D gene: TRBD2
CDR3 protein: CASSFGASGGNYEQYF
CDR3 DNA: TGTGCCAGCAGCTTTGGGGCTAGCGGGGGGAACTACGAGCAGTACTTC

V gene: TRBV10-1
clone size: NA
CDR3 length: 17
J gene: TRBJ2-1
D gene: TRBD1
CDR3 protein: CASSESGGTGNYNEQFF
CDR3 DNA: TGCGCCAGCAGTGAGTCGGGGGGGACAGGGAACTACAATGAGCAGTTCTTC

V gene: TRBV19
clone size: NA
CDR3 length: 12
J gene: TRBJ1-1
D gene: NA
CDR3 protein: CASSDRNTEAFF
CDR3 DNA: TGTGCCAGTTCAGACAGAAACACTGAAGCTTTCTTT

V gene: TRBV30
clone size: NA
CDR3 length: 12
J gene: TRBJ2-2
D gene: NA
CDR3 protein: CAWIGAGGELFF
CDR3 DNA: TGTGCCTGGATAGGGGCTGGCGGGGAGCTGTTTTTT

V gene: TRBV2
clone size: NA
CDR3 length: 11
J gene: TRBJ2-7
D gene: NA
CDR3 protein: CASHIGDEQYF
CDR3 DNA: TGTGCCAGTCATATCGGGGACGAGCAGTACTTC

V gene: TRBV6-1
clone size: NA
CDR3 length: 15
J gene: TRBJ2-3
D gene: NA
CDR3 protein: CASSETGIRSDTQYF
CDR3 DNA: TGTGCCAGCAGTGAAACAGGGATTAGATCAGATACGCAGTATTTT

V gene: TRBV4-1
clone size: NA
CDR3 length: 14
J gene: TRBJ2-7
D gene: TRBD1
CDR3 protein: CASSPSWTGNEQYF
CDR3 DNA: TGCGCCAGCAGCCCCTCCTGGACAGGCAACGAGCAGTACTTC

V gene: TRBV28
clone size: NA
CDR3 length: 15
J gene: TRBJ2-1
D gene: NA
CDR3 protein: CARWSWRGHYNEQFF
CDR3 DNA: TGTGCCAGGTGGTCTTGGAGGGGCCATTACAATGAGCAGTTCTTC

V gene: TRBV7-8
clone size: NA
CDR3 length: 12
J gene: TRBJ2-7
D gene: NA
CDR3 protein: CASSLLGAEQYF
CDR3 DNA: TGTGCCAGCAGCTTATTAGGGGCCGAGCAGTACTTC

V gene: TRBV28
clone size: NA
CDR3 length: 11
J gene: TRBJ1-2
D gene: NA
CDR3 protein: CAAGANYGYTF
CDR3 DNA: TGTGCCGCGGGGGCTAACTATGGCTACACCTTC

V gene: TRBV3-1/TRBV3-2
clone size: NA
CDR3 length: 18
J gene: TRBJ2-2
D gene: NA
CDR3 protein: CASSRLRVLIFSPGELFF
CDR3 DNA: TGTGCCAGCAGCCGCCTCCGGGTCCTTATATTCTCACCCGGGGAGCTGTTTTTT

V gene: TRBV3-1/TRBV3-2
clone size: NA
CDR3 length: 13
J gene: TRBJ2-7
D gene: NA
CDR3 protein: CASSPWGGNEQYF
CDR3 DNA: TGTGCCAGCAGCCCCTGGGGAGGCAACGAGCAGTACTTC

V gene: TRBV7-3
clone size: NA
CDR3 length: 15
J gene: TRBJ1-1
D gene: TRBD1
CDR3 protein: CASSEYRDRNTEAFF
CDR3 DNA: TGTGCCAGCAGCGAATACCGGGACAGAAACACTGAAGCTTTCTTT

V gene: TRBV19
clone size: NA
CDR3 length: 15
J gene: TRBJ2-1
D gene: NA
CDR3 protein: CASHEGGVSYNEQFF
CDR3 DNA: TGTGCCAGTCATGAAGGGGGGGTCTCCTACAATGAGCAGTTCTTC

V gene: TRBV5-6
clone size: NA
CDR3 length: 16
J gene: TRBJ1-2
D gene: NA
CDR3 protein: CASSLGPGEGNYGYTF
CDR3 DNA: TGTGCCAGCAGCTTGGGCCCAGGGGAAGGCAACTATGGCTACACCTTC

V gene: TRBV3-1/TRBV3-2
clone size: few
CDR3 length: 13
J gene: TRBJ1-2
D gene: TRBD1
CDR3 protein: CASSTGQARGYTF
CDR3 DNA: TGTGCCAGCAGTACCGGACAGGCGCGAGGCTACACCTTC

V gene: TRBV3-1/TRBV3-2
clone size: NA
CDR3 length: 13
J gene: TRBJ2-5
D gene: TRBD1
CDR3 protein: CASGTGGFETQYF
CDR3 DNA: TGTGCCAGCGGGACAGGGGGGTTTGAGACCCAGTACTTC

V gene: TRBV5-1
clone size: NA
CDR3 length: 17
J gene: TRBJ2-7
D gene: NA
CDR3 protein: CASSPGDAWTNSYEQYF
CDR3 DNA: TGCGCCAGCAGCCCCGGCGATGCATGGACAAACTCCTACGAGCAGTACTTC

V gene: TRBV6-5
clone size: NA
CDR3 length: 14
J gene: TRBJ1-2
D gene: TRBD1
CDR3 protein: CASRDRGANYGYTF
CDR3 DNA: TGTGCCAGCAGGGACAGGGGAGCTAACTATGGCTACACCTTC

V gene: TRBV27
clone size: NA
CDR3 length: 14
J gene: TRBJ1-2
D gene: NA
CDR3 protein: CASSLSGRGSGYTF
CDR3 DNA: TGTGCCAGCAGTTTATCGGGCAGGGGATCTGGCTACACCTTC

V gene: TRBV9
clone size: once
CDR3 length: 14
J gene: TRBJ1-5
D gene: NA
CDR3 protein: CASSVEGGDQPQHF
CDR3 DNA: TGTGCCAGCAGCGTAGAAGGGGGGGATCAGCCCCAGCATTTT

V gene: TRBV6-5
clone size: NA
CDR3 length: 13
J gene: TRBJ1-1
D gene: NA
CDR3 protein: CASSTEMNTEAFF
CDR3 DNA: TGTGCCAGCAGTACAGAGATGAACACTGAAGCTTTCTTT

V gene: TRBV6-1
clone size: NA
CDR3 length: 16
J gene: TRBJ2-2
D gene: NA
CDR3 protein: CASSGGGRSNTGELFF
CDR3 DNA: TGTGCCAGCAGTGGGGGGGGGCGTTCGAACACCGGGGAGCTGTTTTTT

V gene: TRBV11-2
clone size: NA
CDR3 length: 15
J gene: TRBJ2-1
D gene: NA
CDR3 protein: CASSLVQGTYNEQFF
CDR3 DNA: TGTGCCAGCAGCTTAGTTCAGGGCACCTACAATGAGCAGTTCTTC

V gene: TRBV6-5
clone size: NA
CDR3 length: 15
J gene: TRBJ1-2
D gene: NA
CDR3 protein: CASRGGFLGDYGYTF
CDR3 DNA: TGTGCCAGCCGCGGTGGGTTTTTGGGAGACTATGGCTACACCTTC

V gene: TRBV7-2
clone size: NA
CDR3 length: 15
J gene: TRBJ2-5
D gene: NA
CDR3 protein: CASSLDLQNQETQYF
CDR3 DNA: TGTGCCAGCAGCTTAGATCTCCAGAATCAAGAGACCCAGTACTTC

V gene: TRBV19
clone size: NA
CDR3 length: 14
J gene: TRBJ1-5
D gene: NA
CDR3 protein: CASSLLTGHQPQHF
CDR3 DNA: TGTGCCAGTAGTCTCTTGACAGGACATCAGCCCCAGCATTTT

V gene: TRBV12-3/TRBV12-4
clone size: NA
CDR3 length: 12
J gene: TRBJ2-5
D gene: TRBD2
CDR3 protein: CASRRGGETQYF
CDR3 DNA: TGTGCCAGCAGGCGGGGGGGAGAGACCCAGTACTTC

V gene: TRBV7-2
clone size: NA
CDR3 length: 16
J gene: TRBJ2-7
D gene: TRBD2
CDR3 protein: CASSPGVAGGAYEQYF
CDR3 DNA: TGTGCCAGCAGCCCCGGGGTAGCGGGGGGCGCCTACGAGCAGTACTTC

V gene: TRBV9
clone size: NA
CDR3 length: 16
J gene: TRBJ2-3
D gene: TRBD1
CDR3 protein: CASSVDGTGPTNTQYF
CDR3 DNA: TGTGCCAGCAGCGTGGATGGGACAGGCCCTACGAATACGCAGTATTTT

V gene: TRBV6-5
clone size: NA
CDR3 length: 15
J gene: TRBJ1-4
D gene: TRBD1
CDR3 protein: CASSYGTGWGEKLFF
CDR3 DNA: TGTGCCAGCAGTTATGGGACAGGGTGGGGTGAAAAACTGTTTTTT

V gene: TRBV12-5
clone size: NA
CDR3 length: 16
J gene: TRBJ1-1
D gene: NA
CDR3 protein: CASGLEGQTLNTEAFF
CDR3 DNA: TGTGCTAGTGGTTTGGAAGGACAGACCCTGAACACTGAAGCTTTCTTT

V gene: TRBV3-1/TRBV3-2
clone size: NA
CDR3 length: 15
J gene: TRBJ2-7
D gene: TRBD2
CDR3 protein: CASSLGLEGSHEQYF
CDR3 DNA: TGTGCCAGCAGCCTTGGACTAGAGGGTAGTCACGAGCAGTACTTC

V gene: TRBV7-3
clone size: once
CDR3 length: 15
J gene: TRBJ2-1
D gene: TRBD2
CDR3 protein: CASSREGGSGNEQFF
CDR3 DNA: TGTGCCAGCAGTCGTGAGGGAGGGTCAGGGAATGAGCAGTTCTTC

V gene: TRBV7-9
clone size: few
CDR3 length: 19
J gene: TRBJ1-6
D gene: TRBD1
CDR3 protein: CASSSVSRDRGHGNSPLHF
CDR3 DNA: TGTGCCAGCAGCTCCGTTAGTAGGGACAGGGGGCATGGAAATTCACCCCTCCACTTT

V gene: TRBV2
clone size: NA
CDR3 length: 11
J gene: TRBJ2-7
D gene: NA
CDR3 protein: CASRRGYEQYF
CDR3 DNA: TGTGCCAGCAGGAGGGGGTATGAGCAGTACTTC

V gene: TRBV11-3
clone size: NA
CDR3 length: 12
J gene: TRBJ2-3
D gene: NA
CDR3 protein: CASSLDRRTQYF
CDR3 DNA: TGTGCCAGCAGCTTAGACAGGAGGACGCAGTATTTT

V gene: TRBV25-1
clone size: NA
CDR3 length: 12
J gene: TRBJ2-1
D gene: TRBD1
CDR3 protein: CASSTTGSVQFF
CDR3 DNA: TGTGCCAGCAGTACGACAGGGTCGGTGCAGTTCTTC

V gene: TRBV19
clone size: NA
CDR3 length: 13
J gene: TRBJ1-1
D gene: TRBD1
CDR3 protein: CATMDRANTEAFF
CDR3 DNA: TGTGCCACCATGGACAGGGCCAACACTGAAGCTTTCTTT

V gene: TRBV4-1
clone size: NA
CDR3 length: 14
J gene: TRBJ2-2
D gene: NA
CDR3 protein: CASSQALNTGELFF
CDR3 DNA: TGCGCCAGCAGCCAAGCCCTGAACACCGGGGAGCTGTTTTTT

V gene: TRBV6-5
clone size: NA
CDR3 length: 12
J gene: TRBJ1-6
D gene: NA
CDR3 protein: CASSNRASPLHF
CDR3 DNA: TGTGCCAGCAGTAACAGGGCTTCACCCCTCCACTTT

V gene: TRBV6-6
clone size: NA
CDR3 length: 12
J gene: TRBJ2-1
D gene: NA
CDR3 protein: CASSEAFNEQFF
CDR3 DNA: TGTGCCAGCAGTGAGGCTTTCAATGAGCAGTTCTTC

V gene: TRBV28
clone size: NA
CDR3 length: 12
J gene: TRBJ1-1
D gene: TRBD1
CDR3 protein: CATVPGQGRAFF
CDR3 DNA: TGTGCCACCGTCCCGGGACAGGGGCGGGCTTTCTTT

V gene: TRBV10-3
clone size: NA
CDR3 length: 14
J gene: TRBJ1-1
D gene: NA
CDR3 protein: CATRTIQINTEAFF
CDR3 DNA: TGTGCCACCAGAACGATACAGATTAACACTGAAGCTTTCTTT

V gene: TRBV5-6
clone size: once
CDR3 length: 16
J gene: TRBJ1-2
D gene: NA
CDR3 protein: CASSVNPTGSGYGYTF
CDR3 DNA: TGTGCCAGCAGCGTAAACCCGACCGGTTCCGGGTATGGCTACACCTTC

V gene: TRBV11-3
clone size: NA
CDR3 length: 15
J gene: TRBJ2-7
D gene: TRBD2
CDR3 protein: CASSLAAGGAYEQYF
CDR3 DNA: TGTGCCAGCAGCTTAGCGGCGGGGGGAGCCTACGAGCAGTACTTC

V gene: TRBV7-8
clone size: NA
CDR3 length: 13
J gene: TRBJ1-1
D gene: NA
CDR3 protein: CASSSPGGTEAFF
CDR3 DNA: TGTGCCAGCAGCTCGCCAGGAGGAACTGAAGCTTTCTTT

V gene: TRBV6-6
clone size: NA
CDR3 length: 13
J gene: TRBJ1-2
D gene: TRBD1
CDR3 protein: CASSIQGAYGYTF
CDR3 DNA: TGTGCCAGCAGCATACAGGGGGCTTATGGCTACACCTTC